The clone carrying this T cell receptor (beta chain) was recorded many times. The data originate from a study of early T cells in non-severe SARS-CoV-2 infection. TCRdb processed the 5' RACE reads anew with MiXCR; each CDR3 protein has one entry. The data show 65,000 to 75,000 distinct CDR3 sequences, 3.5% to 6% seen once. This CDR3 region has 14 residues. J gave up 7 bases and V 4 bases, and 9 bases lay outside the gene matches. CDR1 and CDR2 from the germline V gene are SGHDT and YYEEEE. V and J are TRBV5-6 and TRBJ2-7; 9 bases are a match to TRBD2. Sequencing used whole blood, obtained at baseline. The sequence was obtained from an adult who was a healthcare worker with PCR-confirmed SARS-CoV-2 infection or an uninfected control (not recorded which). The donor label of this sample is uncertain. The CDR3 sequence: CASSQIAGVREQYF. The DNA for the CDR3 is TGTGCCAGCAGCCAAATAGCGGGGGTCCGGGAGCAGTACTTC.